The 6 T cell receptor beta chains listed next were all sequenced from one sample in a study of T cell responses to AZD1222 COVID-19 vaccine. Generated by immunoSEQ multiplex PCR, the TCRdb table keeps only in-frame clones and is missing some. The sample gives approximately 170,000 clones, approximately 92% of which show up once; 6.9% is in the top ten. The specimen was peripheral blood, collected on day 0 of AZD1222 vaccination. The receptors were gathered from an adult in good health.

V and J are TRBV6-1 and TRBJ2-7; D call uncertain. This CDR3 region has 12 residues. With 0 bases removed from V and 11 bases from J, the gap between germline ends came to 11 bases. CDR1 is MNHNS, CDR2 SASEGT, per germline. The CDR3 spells CASSEATYWEYF. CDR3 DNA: TGTGCCAGCAGTGAAGCCACATACTGGGAGTACTTC.

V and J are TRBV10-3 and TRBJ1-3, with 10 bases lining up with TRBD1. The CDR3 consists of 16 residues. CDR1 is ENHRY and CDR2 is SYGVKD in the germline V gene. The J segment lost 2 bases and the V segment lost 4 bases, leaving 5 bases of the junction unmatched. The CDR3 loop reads CAISARDRGTGNTIYF. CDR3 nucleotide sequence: TGTGCCATCAGTGCAAGGGACAGGGGTACTGGAAACACCATATATTTT.

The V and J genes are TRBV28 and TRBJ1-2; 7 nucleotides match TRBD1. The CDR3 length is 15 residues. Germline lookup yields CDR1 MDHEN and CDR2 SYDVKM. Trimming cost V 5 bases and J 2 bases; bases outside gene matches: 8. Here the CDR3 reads CASSSGQAKNYGYTF. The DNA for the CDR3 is TGTGCCAGCAGTAGCGGACAGGCTAAAAACTATGGCTACACCTTC.

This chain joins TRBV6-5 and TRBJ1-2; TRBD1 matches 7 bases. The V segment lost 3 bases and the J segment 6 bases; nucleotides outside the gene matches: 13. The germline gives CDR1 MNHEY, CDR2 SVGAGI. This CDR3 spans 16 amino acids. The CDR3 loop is CASSYATGIGGNGYTF. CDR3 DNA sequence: TGTGCCAGCAGTTATGCGACAGGGATAGGGGGAAATGGCTACACCTTC.

The CDR3 DNA sequence: TGCGCCAGCAGCACCACACTAGCGGGGGACTACGAGCAGTACTTC. Translation gives CASSTTLAGDYEQYF. The chain links TRBV5-1 to TRBJ2-7; 11 bases match TRBD2. Germline CDR1 SGHRS, CDR2 YFSETQ. The length of the CDR3 is 15 residues. The J segment lost 3 bases and the V segment lost 4 bases, leaving 6 bases of the junction unmatched.

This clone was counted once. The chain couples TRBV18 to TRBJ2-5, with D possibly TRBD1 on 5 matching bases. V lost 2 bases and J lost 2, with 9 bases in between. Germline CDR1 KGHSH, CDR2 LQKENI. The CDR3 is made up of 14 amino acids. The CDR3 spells CASSPGASQETQYF. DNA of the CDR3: TGTGCCAGCTCACCAGGGGCTAGTCAAGAGACCCAGTACTTC.